This TCR beta chain was observed in a study of blood T cell repertoires in COVID-19. Trimming shortened V by 1 base and J by 7 bases, and 7 bases separated the two germline ends. The CDR3 is 12 residues long. The germline V gene has CDR1 LNHDA and CDR2 SQIVND (reference sequence). Across about two dozen US areas, participants ranged in age from about 18 to 100 years. Method: immunoSEQ multiplex PCR; TCRdb's copy keeps in-frame clones and lacks some. The sample records approximately 300,000 clones, over 75% being singletons. The chain recombines TRBV19 with TRBJ1-2; D is unresolved. The TCR comes from a woman between 18 and 29 years old who had recovered from COVID-19. What was sequenced was PBMCs or T cells enriched from blood (not recorded which). As DNA, the CDR3 is TGTGCCAGTAGTATAGTCGGGGTTGGCTACACCTTC. The encoded protein is CASSIVGVGYTF.